The source of this T cell receptor beta chain is a study of Ad26.COV2.S vaccination and SARS-CoV-2 variants. The CDR3 is 14 residues long. The V end was cut by 4 bases, the J end by 4 bases, with 13 bases between. The germline V gene has CDR1 SGHTA and CDR2 FQGNSA. The protocol was immunoSEQ multiplex PCR, while the TCRdb copy is restricted to in-frame clones and leaves out a portion. The profile shows approximately 140,000 clones, 86% of them singletons. The chain has TRBV7-2 and TRBJ1-2; the D gene is possibly TRBD1 (5 bases). The sequence came from a human donor who had recovered from COVID-19. The sequenced sample was peripheral blood, obtained after recovery from COVID-19. The CDR3 coding sequence is TGTGCCAGCAGCTCCCTAGGGACCGTCTATGGCTACACCTTC. This codes for CASSSLGTVYGYTF.